What follows describes a single TCR beta chain. The antigen remains unidentified. A multiplex PCR was run with 60 Vbeta primers and 13 Jbeta primers. The assay was immunoSEQ multiplex PCR, and TCRdb's table has in-frame clones only and misses some. This table holds 50,000 or so clones, approximately 81% found once. These data are taken from a study of cytomegalovirus exposure and HLA in healthy donors. Study information: One earlier analysis, a look at about 179 million T cells, found some 110 million unique TCR beta sequences.

Study-wide findings and caveats: As a later analysis revealed, most CMV-associated TCR beta chains appeared HLA-restricted.

With 7 bases clipped from V and 5 bases from J, the junction kept 10 bases outside the gene matches. The CDR3 covers 14 residues. The germline CDR1 and CDR2 sequences are MNHEY and SVGAGI. The sequence derives from a woman in her late teens or twenties in good health and CMV-seronegative. The chain couples TRBV6-5 to TRBJ1-1; 7 positions agree with TRBD1. Sequenced material: PBMCs. The DNA for the CDR3 is TGTGCCAGCACCCCAAGACAGGGTAGGACTGAAGCTTTCTTT. Encoded protein: CASTPRQGRTEAFF.